The 29 T cell receptor beta chains given below trace back to one sample, sequenced in a study of shared clonotypes between healthy human individuals. Data came from immunoSEQ multiplex PCR; TCRdb stores just in-frame clones and leaves some out. Seen here are 900,000 to 1,200,000 clones, approximately 80% observed once, and the top ten hold 0.6% to 0.7%. The sample comprised memory CD4+ T cells from PBMCs. This sample's subset: CD45RA-negative fraction. The receptors were gathered from a man younger than 35 in good health. Some clones in this sample may be carry-over from other donors' samples.

Worth noting for this clone: The sample contains more than one DNA sequence encoding this CDR3. The chain recombines TRBV5-1 with TRBJ2-6; D is possibly TRBD1 (5 bases). The CDR3 is 14 residues long. V lost 6 bases and J 2 bases, leaving 9 bases between the germline ends. Germline V gene data show CDR1 as SGHRS and CDR2 as YFSETQ. CDR3 nucleotide sequence: TGCGCCAGCACCCAGGGAACTGGGGCCAACGTCCTGACTTTC. It codes for CASTQGTGANVLTF.

The rearrangement links TRBV12-5 to TRBJ2-3; 10 nucleotides align to TRBD2. The CDR3 length is 16 residues. The germline CDR1 and CDR2 sequences are LGHNT and FRNRAP. J lost 2 bases, V lost 0 bases, and 2 bases had no gene match. The CDR3: CASGLVSGRSTDTQYF. The CDR3 DNA reads TGTGCTAGTGGTTTGGTTAGCGGGAGGTCCACAGATACGCAGTATTTT.

The chain joins TRBV7-9 to TRBJ2-5; D may be TRBD1 (6 bases). The CDR3 has 14 amino acids. Germline loops: CDR1 SEHNR, CDR2 FQNEAQ (reference sequence). Trimming shortened V by 8 bases and J by 1 base, and 14 bases separated the two germline ends. CDR3 amino acids: CASQDSLSQETQYF. Here the CDR3 DNA reads TGTGCCAGCCAGGACAGTTTAAGCCAAGAGACCCAGTACTTC. Filled out from reference TRBV7-9 and TRBJ2-5, the complete variable domain reads DTGVSQNPRHKITKRGQNVTFRCDPISEHNRLYWYRQTLGQGPEFLTYFQNEAQLEKSRLLSDRFSAERPKGSFSTLEIQRTEQGDSAMYLCASQDSLSQETQYFGPGTRLLVL.

The chain recombines TRBV5-1 with TRBJ1-5; D is unresolved. Germline V lookup: CDR1 SGHRS, CDR2 YFSETQ. CDR3 length equals 15 residues. V dropped 0 bases and J dropped 7 bases, with 14 bases sitting between them. The CDR3 region is CASSLVGSSGQPQHF. CDR3 coding DNA: TGCGCCAGCAGCTTGGTCGGCAGCTCCGGGCAGCCCCAGCATTTT.

This clone appeared once. The genes are TRBV11-2 and TRBJ2-1, with 11 positions matching TRBD2. With 5 bases clipped from V and 7 bases from J, the junction kept 7 bases outside the gene matches. The CDR3 sequence is 15 residues long. Germline V gives CDR1 SGHAT, CDR2 FQNNGV. The CDR3 DNA is TGTGCCAGCAGCCAGAGGGCTAGCGGGAGGAATGAGCAGTTCTTC. Protein: CASSQRASGRNEQFF.

This clone was observed a single time. CDR3: CASSNSLYLGEQYF. CDR3 nucleotide sequence: TGTGCCAGCAGCAACTCGCTCTATTTGGGGGAGCAGTACTTC. J is TRBJ2-7 and V is TRBV7-2; D is unresolved. The V end lost 5 bases, the J end lost 7 bases, and 18 bases lay between the germline ends. Per the germline V gene, CDR1 is SGHTA and CDR2 is FQGNSA. The CDR3 length is 14 residues. The full variable domain, rest sourced from reference TRBV7-2 and TRBJ2-7, is GAGVSQSPSNKVTEKGKDVELRCDPISGHTALYWYRQSLGQGLEFLIYFQGNSAPDKSGLPSDRFSAERTGGSVSTLTIQRTQQEDSAVYLCASSNSLYLGEQYFGPGTRLTVT.

V is TRBV9 and J is TRBJ1-3; D might be TRBD1 (5 bases). CDR3 size: 15 residues. Germline lookup yields CDR1 SGDLS and CDR2 YYNGEE. The V end was cut by 0 bases, the J end by 4 bases, with 11 bases between. The CDR3 reads CASSVGGSIGNTIYF. The CDR3 bases are TGTGCCAGCAGCGTAGGGGGGTCGATAGGAAACACCATATATTTT.

This clone was seen a few times. The rearrangement links TRBV7-3 to TRBJ2-2, with TRBD1 matching over 8 bases. The CDR3 consists of 14 residues. Losses at the gene ends were 4 bases for V and 6 bases for J; bases not matched to a gene: 4. Germline V gene sequence: CDR1 SGHTA, CDR2 FQGTGA. The DNA for the CDR3 is TGTGCCAGCAGCTCGGGACAGGCGGCCGGGGAGCTGTTTTTT. Its protein is CASSSGQAAGELFF.

The J gene is TRBJ1-2, the V gene TRBV4-1, with D uncertain. The CDR3 sequence is 14 residues long. Per the germline V gene, CDR1 is MGHRA and CDR2 is YSYEKL. V was shortened by 0 bases and J by 4 bases, with 9 bases between the two germline ends. This CDR3 reads CASSQDRQVYGYTF. CDR3 DNA: TGCGCCAGCAGCCAAGATCGCCAGGTCTATGGCTACACCTTC.

J is TRBJ2-2 and V is TRBV28, with D maybe TRBD1 (6 bases). V lost 3 bases and J 5 bases, leaving 10 bases between the germline ends. CDR1 is MDHEN, CDR2 SYDVKM, per germline. This CDR3 is built from 14 residues. The CDR3 loop is CASSLTGTTGELFF. The CDR3 DNA reads TGTGCCAGCAGTTTGACAGGAACAACCGGGGAGCTGTTTTTT.

This sequence joins TRBV5-6 and TRBJ2-3; D is possibly TRBD1 or TRBD2 (5 bases each). CDR3 length: 15 amino acids. Germline V gives CDR1 SGHDT, CDR2 YYEEEE. Trimming cost V 2 bases and J 3 bases, with 13 bases left between them. CDR3 coding DNA: TGTGCCAGCAGCTTCCGGGACCAAGGGACAGATACGCAGTATTTT. Translation gives CASSFRDQGTDTQYF.

The chain has TRBV7-9 and TRBJ1-4, with D hard to call. The V end lost 10 bases, the J end lost 2 bases, and 14 bases lay between the germline ends. The CDR3 length is 14 residues. CDR1 and CDR2 (germline): SEHNR, FQNEAQ (reference sequence). The CDR3: CATGERQTNEKLFF. CDR3 nucleotides: TGTGCCACCGGGGAGAGGCAGACTAATGAAAAACTGTTTTTT.

The sample holds one count of this clone. The chain is built from TRBV28 and TRBJ1-1; TRBD1 might be the D (5 bases). The ends were cut back, 6 bases at V and 6 bases at J, with 14 bases in the middle. Germline V gene lookup returns CDR1 MDHEN and CDR2 SYDVKM. CDR3 size: 13 residues. This CDR3 is CASRTEEFAEAFF. The CDR3 DNA follows: TGTGCCAGCAGGACAGAGGAGTTCGCTGAAGCTTTCTTT.

The chain employs TRBV18 and TRBJ1-3; no firm D call. Per the germline V gene, CDR1 is KGHSH and CDR2 is LQKENI. Trimming left V 2 bases short and J 4 bases short, with 12 bases between. The CDR3 spans 15 residues. In DNA form, the CDR3 reads TGTGCCAGCTCACCAAACCCTACCCGGGGAAACACCATATATTTT. This translates into CASSPNPTRGNTIYF. Using reference TRBV18 and TRBJ1-3 for the parts outside the CDR3, the full variable domain is NAGVMQNPRHLVRRRGQEARLRCSPMKGHSHVYWYRQLPEEGLKFMVYLQKENIIDESGMPKERFSAEFPKEGPSILRIQQVVRGDSAAYFCASSPNPTRGNTIYFGEGSWLTVV.

The chain links TRBV5-1 to TRBJ2-5, with TRBD1 matching 7 bases. Looked up from germline, CDR1 is SGHRS and CDR2 is YFSETQ. This CDR3 spans 16 amino acids. Trimming cost V 2 bases and J 5 bases; bases outside gene matches: 12. CDR3 nucleotides: TGCGCCAGCAGCTTTGGCGCGGAAGGGGGCGCGGAGACCCAGTACTTC. It yields the protein CASSFGAEGGAETQYF.

The chain carries TRBV5-4 and TRBJ2-3, with a tentative D call TRBD1 (6 bases). V was shortened by 4 bases and J by 1 base, with 25 bases between the two germline ends. There are 19 residues in the CDR3. The V gene's germline CDR1 is SGHNT and CDR2 YYREEE (reference sequence). The CDR3: CASSDHDRNNRAGTDTQYF. The CDR3 DNA sequence: TGTGCCAGCAGCGACCACGACAGGAACAATAGAGCTGGCACAGATACGCAGTATTTT.

The CDR3 DNA is TGTGCCGGAAAATCCGGGACAGGGTTCTATGGCTACACCTTC. It specifies CAGKSGTGFYGYTF. V gene TRBV30 combines with J gene TRBJ1-2; 9 bases are a match to TRBD1. The CDR3 is 14 amino acids. With 8 bases clipped from V and 4 bases from J, the junction kept 11 bases outside the gene matches. CDR1 and CDR2 from the germline V gene are GTSNPN and SVGIG (reference sequence).

The V call is TRBV2, the J call TRBJ1-1; a possible D gene is TRBD1 (6 bases). V was trimmed by 7 bases and J by 1 base, leaving 13 bases between them. The CDR3 runs 14 residues. Looked up from germline, CDR1 is SNHLY and CDR2 is FYNNEI. The CDR3 loop is CASNVRQANTEAFF. The CDR3 DNA is TGTGCCAGCAACGTTCGACAGGCGAACACTGAAGCTTTCTTT.

CDR3 loop: CASSHERQAYEQYF. Written as DNA, the CDR3 is TGTGCCAGCAGCCATGAGAGACAAGCCTACGAGCAGTACTTC. This chain uses TRBV4-2 with TRBJ2-7; D unclear. CDR1 is LGHNA, CDR2 YNFKEQ, per germline. CDR3 length equals 14 residues. Trimming took off 3 bases at V and 2 bases at J, with 11 bases between the two ends.

This clone was recorded a few times. This chain joins TRBV7-2 and TRBJ2-1; 9 bases are shared with TRBD2. The CDR3 has 14 amino acids. Germline loops: CDR1 SGHTA, CDR2 FQGNSA. With V trimmed by 5 bases and J by 8 bases, 7 bases remained unmatched. CDR3 coding DNA: TGTGCCAGCAGCCCGCGACTAGCGGTATATGAGCAGTTCTTC. Amino acid sequence: CASSPRLAVYEQFF.

The chain employs TRBV28 and TRBJ2-7; TRBD2 matches 7 bases. The V gene's germline CDR1 is MDHEN and CDR2 SYDVKM. Trimming at V came to 5 bases and at J to 2 bases, leaving 6 bases not matched to a gene. The CDR3 totals 14 residues. The CDR3 nucleotides are TGTGCCAGCAGTCTGGGACTATCTACCTACGAGCAGTACTTC. Translating it yields CASSLGLSTYEQYF.

V and J are TRBV5-6 and TRBJ2-3; 11 bases are a match to TRBD2. Trimming at V came to 4 bases and at J to 0 bases, leaving 7 bases not matched to a gene. The length of the CDR3 is 17 residues. Germline-derived CDR1 and CDR2 are SGHDT and YYEEEE. CDR3 coding DNA: TGTGCCAGCAGCGAGACCTGGACTAGCGGGAGCACAGATACGCAGTATTTT. Translation: CASSETWTSGSTDTQYF.

The chain recombines TRBV10-3 with TRBJ1-1, with a tentative D call TRBD1 (6 bases). CDR3 length: 13 amino acids. The V gene lost 4 bases and the J gene lost 1 base, with 7 bases spanning the gap. CDR1 is ENHRY and CDR2 is SYGVKD in the germline V gene. The CDR3 reads CAISGGGNTEAFF. CDR3 DNA: TGTGCCATCAGTGGAGGGGGGAACACTGAAGCTTTCTTT.

The J gene is TRBJ2-2, the V gene TRBV6-1; 7 bases match TRBD2. There are 13 residues in the CDR3. V lost 6 bases and J lost 6; bases outside the gene matches: 4. Germline V gives CDR1 MNHNS, CDR2 SASEGT. The CDR3 sequence: CASRLSGAGELFF. CDR3 DNA sequence: TGTGCCAGCAGACTGAGCGGGGCCGGGGAGCTGTTTTTT.

V gene TRBV28 combines with J gene TRBJ1-5; the D is unclear. CDR3 length: 15 residues. Trimming removed 1 base from V and 4 bases from J, with 11 bases in between. Germline loops: CDR1 MDHEN, CDR2 SYDVKM. The CDR3 region has the DNA TGTGCCAGCAGTTTATTCGGGCAGAATAATCAGCCCCAGCATTTT. Translating it yields CASSLFGQNNQPQHF.

This clone was counted between two and nine times. This rearrangement joins TRBV10-3 to TRBJ1-4; tentative D call: TRBD1 (5 bases). This CDR3 is built from 14 residues. Per germline, CDR1 ENHRY and CDR2 SYGVKD. V was shortened by 6 bases and J by 5 bases, with 13 bases between the two germline ends. The CDR3 nucleotides are TGTGCCATCAGCGGACACACGGGGAATGAAAAACTGTTTTTT. Translating gives CAISGHTGNEKLFF.

This chain joins TRBV27 and TRBJ2-5; no reliable D call. With 5 bases removed from V and 0 bases from J, the gap between germline ends came to 10 bases. This CDR3 spans 14 amino acids. Germline V lookup: CDR1 MNHEY, CDR2 SMNVEV (reference sequence). CDR3 in amino acids: CASSLGRNQETQYF. CDR3 DNA: TGTGCCAGCAGTCTCGGACGGAACCAAGAGACCCAGTACTTC.

The chain joins TRBV4-1 to TRBJ1-4; 9 bases match TRBD1. The CDR3 is made up of 15 amino acids. J was trimmed by 7 bases and V by 5 bases; bases with no gene match: 8. Germline CDR1 is MGHRA and CDR2 is YSYEKL. The CDR3 DNA sequence: TGCGCCAGCAGCAATGCCGGGACAGGGAGTGAAAAACTGTTTTTT. Its protein is CASSNAGTGSEKLFF.

V gene TRBV30 combines with J gene TRBJ2-2, with D perhaps matching TRBD1 (6 bases). The V gene's germline CDR1 is GTSNPN and CDR2 SVGIG (reference sequence). The CDR3 is 14 residues long. V lost 3 bases to trimming and J lost 7 bases, with 15 bases between them. The CDR3 protein is CAWSPGTLNGELFF. In nucleotides, the CDR3 is TGTGCCTGGAGCCCGGGGACATTGAACGGGGAGCTGTTTTTT.